Listed below are T cell receptor beta chains from one sample, sequenced in a study of cytotoxic CD8 clonotypes in ibrutinib-treated CLL. Clones were sequenced by immunoSEQ multiplex PCR, and TCRdb holds only the in-frame ones, with some missing. The table has over 65,000 clones, about two thirds seen once. The specimen comprised PBMCs, sampled after 12 months of ibrutinib treatment. These receptors all come from a human donor with chronic lymphocytic leukemia. Both conserved end residues are part of each CDR3. D genes are given only for firm matches. Clone size, where shown, is once, few, many, or a class for clones that have expanded.

v_gene,d_gene,abundance,j_gene,len,CDR3nt,CDR3aa
TRBV7-9,-,-,TRBJ2-5,12,TGTGCCAGCAGCTTATTCCTCGGATCCCAGTACTTC,CASSLFLGSQYF
TRBV30,-,-,TRBJ1-2,15,TGTGCCTGGAGTGTACGGAAGAAGGGACGGAATGGCTACACCTTC,CAWSVRKKGRNGYTF
TRBV20-1,-,-,TRBJ1-1,11,TGCAGTGCTCCTTCGCCCACGGGAGCTTTCTTT,CSAPSPTGAFF
TRBV9,-,few,TRBJ2-7,14,TGTGCCAGCAGCCCCCGGGACGGCCCATACGAGCAGTACTTC,CASSPRDGPYEQYF
TRBV13,-,few,TRBJ2-3,15,TGTGCCAGCAGCCTCAGGGCAGTGAGCACAGATACGCAGTATTTT,CASSLRAVSTDTQYF
TRBV19,-,few,TRBJ1-1,13,TGTGCCAGTAGCCTGGCGGAGAGGCCTGAAGCTTTCTTT,CASSLAERPEAFF
TRBV5-6,-,-,TRBJ1-5,16,TGTGCCAGCAGCTTGGGTGGTCCAGGATTAAATCAGCCCCAGCATTTT,CASSLGGPGLNQPQHF
TRBV7-2,TRBD2,-,TRBJ2-3,16,TGTGCCAGCAGCGCCCGACTAGCGGGGGAGGCAGATACGCAGTATTTT,CASSARLAGEADTQYF
TRBV5-4,-,-,TRBJ2-2,14,TGTGCCAGCAGCTCCGGGACCAACACCGGGGAGCTGTTTTTT,CASSSGTNTGELFF
TRBV2,-,few,TRBJ1-5,13,TGTGCCAGCAGGGGAGAGGAACATCAGCCCCAGCATTTT,CASRGEEHQPQHF
TRBV7-2,-,few,TRBJ1-6,13,TGTGCCAGCAGCGACCTAGGGCGGTCACCCCTCCACTTT,CASSDLGRSPLHF
TRBV19,TRBD1,-,TRBJ1-1,14,TGTGCCAGTAGTATGGGACAGGGCGTAACTGAAGCTTTCTTT,CASSMGQGVTEAFF
TRBV29-1,-,-,TRBJ2-7,12,TGCAGCGTTGGACTGTCCTACGACGAGCAGTACTTC,CSVGLSYDEQYF
TRBV7-3,TRBD2,-,TRBJ2-1,15,TGTGCCAGCAGCGTTAGCGGGGGAACATACAATGAGCAGTTCTTC,CASSVSGGTYNEQFF
TRBV27,TRBD2,-,TRBJ2-3,15,TGTGCCAGCAGTTTCGCCGGGACTAACACAGATACGCAGTATTTT,CASSFAGTNTDTQYF
TRBV28,-,-,TRBJ1-4,16,TGTGCCAGCACCGACACGGGAGGGTACCAGACCGAAAAACTGTTTTTT,CASTDTGGYQTEKLFF
TRBV6-5,-,-,TRBJ1-1,14,TGTGCCAGCAGTTATGTGGACAGGAACACTGAAGCTTTCTTT,CASSYVDRNTEAFF
TRBV30,TRBD1,-,TRBJ1-2,14,TGTGCCTGGTTAGGACAGGGGAAAGAAGTCGGCTACACCTTC,CAWLGQGKEVGYTF
TRBV6-1,TRBD1,once,TRBJ1-1,15,TGTGCCAGCAGTGAAGCGGGCAGGGGGCCCACTGAAGCTTTCTTT,CASSEAGRGPTEAFF
TRBV28,-,-,TRBJ2-7,12,TGTGCCAGCAGTACCACTACGAGCGAGCAGTACTTC,CASSTTTSEQYF
TRBV7-3,-,-,TRBJ1-5,21,TGTGCCAGCAGCTTACCGACCCGATCGGACCCCGCGGTCTATAGCAATCAGCCCCAGCATTTT,CASSLPTRSDPAVYSNQPQHF
TRBV2,-,few,TRBJ1-2,16,TGTGCCAGCACCTCCCCGAGAGGGACTTCTTTTGATGGCTACACCTTC,CASTSPRGTSFDGYTF
TRBV6-1,-,few,TRBJ1-5,15,TGTGCCAGCAAAGACAGGAACTATAGCAATCAGCCCCAGCATTTT,CASKDRNYSNQPQHF
TRBV6-5,-,-,TRBJ1-2,14,TGTGCCAGCAGTTACTCGAGGGGGGCCTATGGCTACACCTTC,CASSYSRGAYGYTF
TRBV15,-,-,TRBJ2-5,15,TGTGCCACCAGCAGAGAGGAGGGCTTCCAAGAGACCCAGTACTTC,CATSREEGFQETQYF
TRBV30,-,few,TRBJ1-2,12,TGTGCCTGGAAGTCGGAGAACTATGGCTACACCTTC,CAWKSENYGYTF
TRBV5-4,TRBD1,-,TRBJ1-5,14,TGTGCCAGCAGCTTGGCGGGACAGAATCAGCCCCAGCATTTT,CASSLAGQNQPQHF
TRBV10-1,-,-,TRBJ1-5,15,TGCGCCAGCAGACCTGACAGAAATAGCAATCAGCCCCAGCATTTT,CASRPDRNSNQPQHF
TRBV6-6,TRBD1,-,TRBJ1-1,14,TGTGCCAGCAATCCGACAGGGCGGGAGACTGAAGCTTTCTTT,CASNPTGRETEAFF